The 3 T cell receptor beta chains in this list originate from one sample, sequenced in a study of blood T cell repertoires in COVID-19. Clones were read by immunoSEQ multiplex PCR, and TCRdb kept only the in-frame ones, dropping some. The table lists around 200,000 clones, under 85% of them singletons. Sequenced input: peripheral blood. The source is a human donor in a cohort sampled during active COVID-19.

The chain carries TRBV5-1 and TRBJ2-7; D perhaps matches TRBD2 (7 bases). V was clipped by 0 bases and J by 3 bases, with 10 bases between them. Germline V gives CDR1 SGHRS, CDR2 YFSETQ. The CDR3 runs 14 residues. The CDR3 loop reads CASSLEGGLYEQYF. The CDR3, as DNA: TGCGCCAGCAGCTTGGAGGGGGGGCTCTACGAGCAGTACTTC. Looking up the rest from reference TRBV5-1 and TRBJ2-7 gives the full variable domain: KAGVTQTPRYLIKTRGQQVTLSCSPISGHRSVSWYQQTPGQGLQFLFEYFSETQRNKGNFPGRFSGRQFSNSRSEMNVSTLELGDSALYLCASSLEGGLYEQYFGPGTRLTVT.

The genes are TRBV3-1 (or the pseudogene TRBV3-2) and TRBJ2-2; 8 bases are shared with TRBD1. Per the germline V gene, CDR1 is LGHDT and CDR2 is YNNKEL (reference sequence). The CDR3 consists of 14 residues. Losses at the gene ends were 5 bases for V and 5 bases for J; bases not matched to a gene: 4. The chain's CDR3 is CASSRQGATGELFF. The CDR3 DNA sequence: TGTGCCAGCAGCAGGCAGGGGGCAACCGGGGAGCTGTTTTTT.

The count of this clone is one. The rearrangement links TRBV7-2 to TRBJ2-7; D might be TRBD2 (6 bases). CDR3 size: 15 residues. Trimming pared 5 bases from V and 0 bases from J, leaving 14 bases between. The germline V gene encodes CDR1 SGHTA and CDR2 FQGNSA. CDR3 in amino acids: CASSAPQTSSYEQYF. CDR3 bases: TGTGCCAGCAGCGCCCCGCAGACTAGCTCCTACGAGCAGTACTTC.